The source of this T cell receptor (beta chain) is a study of T cell repertoires in cytomegalovirus infection. Study summary: TCR beta signatures that were public indicated CMV infection and matching HLA type.

TCRdb itself ran the reads through MiXCR, one entry per CDR3 protein. Among under 200,000 distinct CDR3 sequences listed, roughly 9% were seen once. The CDR3 has 14 amino acids. J gave up 4 bases and V 6 bases, and 8 bases lay outside the gene matches. Germline V CDR1 and CDR2: SGHRS, YFSETQ. This TCR was sampled from a human donor in good health (CMV status not recorded). Some clones in this sample may be carry-over from other donors' samples. The chain uses TRBV5-1 and TRBJ1-1, with 8 bases fitting TRBD1. Input material: PBMCs. DNA of the CDR3: TGCGCCAGCACCTTACAGACAGGGGCCACTGAAGCTTTCTTT. It is translated as CASTLQTGATEAFF. The full variable domain, its missing parts supplied by reference TRBV5-1 and TRBJ1-1, is KAGVTQTPRYLIKTRGQQVTLSCSPISGHRSVSWYQQTPGQGLQFLFEYFSETQRNKGNFPGRFSGRQFSNSRSEMNVSTLELGDSALYLCASTLQTGATEAFFGQGTRLTVV.